What follows is one TCR beta chain and its context. TCRdb keeps only in-frame clones here, not all; method: immunoSEQ multiplex PCR. The data contain about 2 million clones, approximately 94% of them singletons. Terminally differentiated effector memory CD45RA+ cells were left out of the naive CD8 fraction, which was CD45RO-negative and positively selected for CCR7. The entry originates in a study of shared clonotypes between healthy human individuals. This receptor was taken from a man aged 18 to 30 in good health. Sequenced: naive CD8+ T cells sorted from blood.

The CDR3 coding sequence is TGCGCCAGCAGCCAAGCGGGCGGCCTTGAGCAGTTCTTC. This codes for CASSQAGGLEQFF. The chain employs TRBV4-1 and TRBJ2-1; D gene ambiguous. The CDR3 runs 13 residues. Trimming took 1 base from V and 9 from J, leaving 10 bases between them. CDR1 and CDR2 (germline): MGHRA, YSYEKL.